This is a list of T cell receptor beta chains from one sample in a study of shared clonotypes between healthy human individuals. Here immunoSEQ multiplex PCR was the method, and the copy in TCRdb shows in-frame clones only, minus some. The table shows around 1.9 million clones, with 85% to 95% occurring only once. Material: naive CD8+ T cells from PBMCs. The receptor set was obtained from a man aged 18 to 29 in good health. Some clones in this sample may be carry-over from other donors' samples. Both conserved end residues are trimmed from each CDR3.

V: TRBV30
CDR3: ATQFTEGPYEQY

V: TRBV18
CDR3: ASRDVSYEQY

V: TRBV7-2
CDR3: ASREETSVSYNEQF

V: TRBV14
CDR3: ASSQGREVTYNEQF

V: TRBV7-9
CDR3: ASSLSGSGYT

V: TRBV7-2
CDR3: ASSGLAGYGGELF

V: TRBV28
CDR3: ASSWQGAGNQPQH

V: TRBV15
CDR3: ATSRDIGGSYEQY

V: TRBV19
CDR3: ASSPGLGGDTQY

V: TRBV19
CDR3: ASSLNTGELF

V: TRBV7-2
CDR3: ASSLAGTLAKNIQY

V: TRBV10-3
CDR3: AISESIGGELETQY

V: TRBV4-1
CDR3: ASSGSLAKNIQY

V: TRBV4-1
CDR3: ASSHALGGHTEAF

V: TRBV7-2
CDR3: ASSGTGAHEQY

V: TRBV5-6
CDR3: ASSPPQGQETQY

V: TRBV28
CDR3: ASSPGPRQPQH

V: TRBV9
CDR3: ASSVRPVTEAF

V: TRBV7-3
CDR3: ASSLTYRADTGELF

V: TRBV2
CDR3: ASSDFLTGTSLTDTQY

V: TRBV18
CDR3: ASSPTGVMDTIY

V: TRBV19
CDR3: ASSVEGTASNQPQH

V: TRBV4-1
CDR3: ASSQDQRGHEQY

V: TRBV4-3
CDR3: ASSQERSSGNTIY

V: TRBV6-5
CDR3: ASSSSGTGNNEQF

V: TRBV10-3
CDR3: AISQLAGGPPPTYEQF

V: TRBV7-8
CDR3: ASSSSGLAEYEQY

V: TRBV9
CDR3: ASSLRQGTNTEAF

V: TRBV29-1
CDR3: SVEGGLADSYEQY

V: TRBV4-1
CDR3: ASSQERQETTGNTIY

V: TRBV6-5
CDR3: ASSYSEGNYGYT

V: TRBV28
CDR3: ASSLYPTLGDRPFSGANVLT

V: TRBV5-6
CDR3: ASSLKGHEQY

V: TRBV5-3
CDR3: ARSLEQRMMNTEAF

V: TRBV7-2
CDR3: ASSLVWTGYAGELF

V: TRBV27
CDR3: ASSLNPRGLAYEQY

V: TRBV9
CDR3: ASSVGGGPYNEQF

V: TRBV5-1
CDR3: ASSLGGGDALRETQY

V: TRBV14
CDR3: ASSPPNTNYGYT

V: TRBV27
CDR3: ASSLQSGAINYGYT

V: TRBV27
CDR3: ASSFLGTEAF

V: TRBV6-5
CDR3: ASSYSNGGTQY